Detailed here is one T cell receptor beta chain. Its antigen is unknown. Nothing much larger sits one base from this clone, and base qualities are not available. A MiSeq instrument was used for deep resolution sequencing, which targeted depths ranging from 1 in 1 million up to 1 in 200,000 T cells, with coverage averaging 10x for each clonotype. The immunoSEQ hsTCRB Kit was used to generate the TCR beta libraries. Regarding the original processing steps: The data were analyzed with ImmunoSEQ Analyzer and ImmunoSEQ Data Assistant, and V, D and J gene assignments followed IMGT definitions. Clonality, which ranges from 0 to 1, was calculated by subtracting the normalized Shannon entropy of productive rearrangement frequencies from one. Only overrepresented clonotypes making up at least 0.05% of each patient's repertoire were included in the public clonotype analysis. Repertoires from 10 to 15 age-matched healthy donors in immuneACCESS were used as clonality controls. Held by TCRdb, this immuneACCESS table contains in-frame sequences only and omits some clones. Under half of the omission traces to an unresolved V gene where checked; the cause of the rest is unknown. The V and J calls and clone size are taken from that table; D and trimming were inferred from the DNA. Here the sample has about 68,000 clones; under 70% occur a single time. The ten largest clones capture under 6% of the sample.

Trimming costs V 6 bases and J 1 base, and their ends lie 15 bases apart. CDR1 MNHEY and CDR2 SVGAGI are derived from the germline V gene. The CDR3 covers 15 residues, taking in both the cysteine and the phenylalanine. The read is trimmed to its CDR3 DNA, 45 bases read in frame from base 1. The data are from a study of cytotoxic CD8 clonotypes in ibrutinib-treated CLL (dated by TCRdb to 2020 to 2022). Background for the entire study: The cohort was composed of under 12 relapsed/refractory and roughly 14 treatment-naive patients; IGHV unmutated status was identified in fewer than 18 patients. Longitudinal samples were obtainable from about 30% of the 86 participants in the trial. Samples at response were collected after a median of roughly twelve months of treatment, with a range of 6 to 36 months. Samples averaged roughly 280,000 productive templates and around 91,000 productive rearrangements. Cryopreserved peripheral blood mononuclear cells were obtained prior to treatment, at the time of response, and at either disease progression or sustained remission. Responses were partial in around 25 patients and complete in 2; after median approximately 67 months follow-up, some 15 stayed in remission and approximately 12 progressed. Every sample from remission and from progressive disease was obtained while the patients were still on ibrutinib. What the work shows at the level of the full study, not this receptor alone: Public clonotypes were found to be uncommon and were observed to contract or remain stable during treatment; the increase in clonality was shown to reflect expansion of private clonotypes at ibrutinib response. Lymph node repertoires were not examined, and the timing of sampling was not matched between patients in sustained remission and those whose disease progressed. At baseline, clonality was higher than in age-matched healthy donors and showed a strong correlation with circulating CD8+ T-cell counts. An increase in clonality was observed at ibrutinib response, with clonality remaining stable during sustained remission and falling back toward baseline at progression.

This sample's time point label indicates: about twelve months on ibrutinib. For TCR beta library preparation, about 2 micrograms of genomic DNA was extracted from cryopreserved PBMCs. Longitudinal blood samples from CLL patients on ibrutinib monotherapy were analyzed using high-throughput TCR beta sequencing. The patients took part in an open-label, single-center phase 2 trial of ibrutinib monotherapy. This TCR was sampled from a human donor with chronic lymphocytic leukemia. The receptor chain draws on TRBV6-5 and TRBJ1-1; the D gene is not confidently resolved. The source material was PBMCs, sampled after 12 months of ibrutinib treatment. The CDR3 in this case is CASRRIRSKNTEAFF. In nucleotides, the sequence is TGTGCCAGCAGAAGGATAAGATCTAAGAACACTGAAGCTTTCTTT.